Listed below are T cell receptor beta chains from one sample, sequenced in a study of cytomegalovirus exposure and HLA in healthy donors. Repertoires were generated with immunoSEQ multiplex PCR, while TCRdb's copy carries only in-frame clones and drops some. Among approximately 180,000 clones listed, approximately 84% were seen once. The sequenced sample was PBMCs. The receptor source for this set is a girl between 10 and 17 years old in good health and CMV-seropositive. Both conserved end residues are part of each CDR3. The order of the fields is V gene, D gene, J gene, CDR3 protein. The D gene is left open where the match is weak.

TRBV19,-,TRBJ1-2,CASSMQGYYGYTF
TRBV6-5,-,TRBJ1-3,CASSYGRGGFGNTIYF
TRBV9,TRBD1,TRBJ1-2,CASSLTGATGHGYTF
TRBV19,-,TRBJ1-3,CATPGENTIYF
TRBV7-9,TRBD2,TRBJ2-2,CASSLVGGGTNTGELFF
TRBV7-2,-,TRBJ2-7,CASSERDWYEQYF
TRBV4-1,-,TRBJ1-1,CASSQVYSKNTEAFF
TRBV4-1,-,TRBJ1-1,CASSQDRRPNTEAFF
TRBV27,TRBD1,TRBJ1-2,CASSGDRGQVGGYTF
TRBV7-9,TRBD1,TRBJ1-1,CASSLANGQVALFNTEAFF
TRBV5-5,-,TRBJ1-1,CASSSTGNTEAFF
TRBV5-1,TRBD1,TRBJ1-6,CASTEYRGRTGNSPLHF
TRBV19,TRBD1,TRBJ1-1,CASSPQGARRAFF
TRBV11-2,-,TRBJ2-7,CASSLANYEQYF
TRBV11-2,TRBD1,TRBJ2-5,CASSWDGRGPPETQYF
TRBV5-1,-,TRBJ2-1,CASGGATSYNEQFF
TRBV6-5,TRBD1,TRBJ1-2,CASSNRGHGYTF
TRBV5-1,-,TRBJ1-1,CASSLAQGPNTEAFF
TRBV4-2,TRBD2,TRBJ2-3,CASSQAYGGSGGDYTDTQYF
TRBV12-5,TRBD2,TRBJ2-7,CASGAGGVIYEQYF
TRBV4-1,TRBD1,TRBJ1-2,CASSQAGQGKNDGYTF
TRBV11-3,-,TRBJ2-7,CASSLEAGLGHEQYF
TRBV12-5,-,TRBJ2-3,CASGLALFPDTQYF
TRBV23-1,TRBD1,TRBJ2-7,CASTPGQGSYEQYF
TRBV6-1,TRBD1,TRBJ2-2,CASSAGTGVAGELFF
TRBV4-1,-,TRBJ1-4,CASRWTGATNEKLFF
TRBV9,-,TRBJ1-6,CASSVGGGPYNSPLHF
TRBV25-1,-,TRBJ1-1,CATTVNTEAFF
TRBV9,TRBD1,TRBJ1-1,CASSVIPLGTANTEAFF
TRBV7-9,-,TRBJ2-7,CASSPGYEQYF
TRBV6-6,TRBD1,TRBJ1-2,CASSLKPHRGPGGYTF
TRBV4-1,TRBD1,TRBJ1-2,CASSQPHRQGRDRGYTF